This T cell receptor (beta chain) was retrieved from a study of blood T cell repertoires in COVID-19 (dated by TCRdb to about 2020). Turning to the overall study: Collaborator samples came from the United States, Italy and Spain and covered acute and convalescent phases of COVID-19. Sample metadata almost always included a de-identified subject ID, COVID-19 status, age in years and sex. The material from the prospective study consisted of cDNA or gDNA derived from T cells, B-cell-depleted T cells, or PBMCs. Samples came from the ongoing ImmuneRACE study (first 160 participants) plus 1,254 subjects from 6 global collaborators. HLA class I and class II types, where available, came from metadata supplied by the sample provider rather than from assay-based typing. The dataset comprised deeply sampled blood TCRbeta repertoires from subjects exposed to, actively infected with, or recovered from COVID-19. The repertoires were made available in a free public database intended to serve as a resource for research on the immune response to SARS-CoV-2.

At one collaborating source in Seattle, patients were enrolled during active infection and were followed longitudinally through the course of disease. Collaborating institutions collected whole blood in K2EDTA tubes following their own protocols. Collaborator samples were shipped for TCRbeta analysis as frozen whole blood, isolated PBMCs, or DNA extracted from either sample type. The investigation overall reported the following: How much clinical and demographic metadata was included differed by source and by participant, and the metadata was provided uncurated.

CDR1 and CDR2 (SGDLS, YYNGEE) derive from the germline V gene. Including cysteine and phenylalanine, the CDR3 has 13 amino acids. This entry keeps only the CDR3 DNA: 39 bases, framed from base 1. V is reduced by 3 bases and J by 4 bases, leaving a spacing of 10 bases between them. The immunoSEQ Assay, a bias-controlled multiplex PCR, was used to amplify TCRbeta CDR3 regions from genomic DNA. In the paper's pipeline: Nucleated cell counts per sample were estimated from amplification of reference gene primers within the assay. To quantify the absolute abundance of each unique TCRbeta CDR3 rearrangement, sequence reads were collapsed and filtered. For each sample, productive Simpson clonality was calculated as the square root of Simpson's diversity index over productive rearrangements. This is the immuneACCESS table as TCRdb keeps it, with only in-frame sequences that have V and J called. A part of the clones is gone; compared with another copy, unresolved V genes explain less than half, and the rest is unexplained. V, J and clone size are taken as reported in that table, and D and trimming were inferred from the DNA itself. This sample gives 200,000 to 250,000 clones in total; roughly four fifths of them show up just once. The top ten clones comprise approximately 7.6% of the sample.

Comments on this clone: Its cognate antigen has yet to be identified. Base qualities are not at hand, and no much larger clone is one base apart.

Sequencing was done on a sample of peripheral blood. The chain uses TRBV9 and TRBJ1-2, with no confidently assigned D gene. The receptor comes from a woman older than 75 with COVID-19, enrolled during active disease. The CDR3 corresponds to CASSGSEGYGYTF. DNA sequence: TGTGCCAGCAGCGGTAGTGAGGGCTATGGCTACACCTTC. With the rest looked up from the reference TRBV9 and TRBJ1-2 genes rather than sequenced, the full variable domain is DSGVTQTPKHLITATGQRVTLRCSPRSGDLSVYWYQQSLDQGLQFLIQYYNGEERAKGNILERFSAQQFPDLHSELNLSSLELGDSALYFCASSGSEGYGYTFGSGTRLTVV.